The 9 T cell receptor beta chains below come from one sample, sequenced in a study of blood T cells in healthy people across ages. It was with a sample-barcoded 5' primer and a J-beta primer mix that a second PCR of about 7 to 12 cycles was run. TCRdb re-analysed the 5' RACE reads in MiXCR, keeping a single row per CDR3 protein. Seen here are 750,000 to 950,000 distinct CDR3 sequences, more than 25% observed once, and the top ten hold less than 3.5%. The same data also went into a second study, on T cells of mothers and their children.

The sequenced material came from blood. Source of these receptors: a boy aged 5-17 years in good health.

About this clonotype: With a much larger clone just one base away, this may be a read error. CDR3 loop: CAGSLPGQSYEQYF. The CDR3 DNA reads as TGTGCCGGCAGTTTGCCGGGACAGAGCTACGAGCAGTACTTC. V usage is TRBV28 and J usage is TRBJ2-5; TRBD1 aligns across 7 bases. The J call may be mistaken, given a closer DNA end match to TRBJ2-7. Germline V gene data show CDR1 as MDHEN and CDR2 as SYDVKM. This CDR3 has 14 residues.

V gene TRBV15 combines with J gene TRBJ2-5; tentatively, D is TRBD1 (6 bases). In germline, CDR1 is LNHNV, CDR2 YYDKDF (reference sequence). This CDR3 region has 13 residues. The chain's CDR3 is CATSQGTQETQYF. CDR3 in DNA: TGTGCGACCTCTCAGGGGACCCAAGAGACCCAGTACTTC.

This clonotype came up a few times. V and J are TRBV20-1 and TRBJ2-1; 7 bases are shared with TRBD2. The junction had 0 bases not matched to a gene; V was cut back by 0 bases and J by 4 bases. Per germline, CDR1 DFQATT and CDR2 SNEGSKA (reference sequence). The CDR3 is 13 residues long. The CDR3 nucleotides read TGCAGTGCTAGAGAGCGGGAGTACAATGAGCAGTTCTTC. This translates into CSAREREYNEQFF.

The chain joins TRBV2 to TRBJ1-3; 7 nucleotides agree with TRBD1. The CDR3 runs to 15 residues. J was trimmed by 4 bases and V by 10 bases; bases with no gene match: 13. Germline CDR1 SNHLY, CDR2 FYNNEI. The CDR3 DNA follows: TGTGCCACCAAACGGACAGGAACGGGGGGAAACACCATATATTTT. Translation gives CATKRTGTGGNTIYF.

This clonotype has only a few counts. The rearrangement links TRBV6-7 to TRBJ2-1; TRBD2 aligns across 11 bases. TRBV6-7 is filed as an ORF, its function uncertain. This CDR3 has 18 amino acids. Unmatched junction bases numbered 13, after V lost 6 bases and J lost 3 bases. For the CDR3, the DNA is TGTGCCAGCAGATCGCCTTTTCTAGCGGGGGGCTTCTACAATGAGCAGTTCTTC. Protein: CASRSPFLAGGFYNEQFF.

This clonotype was observed a handful of times. Written as DNA, the CDR3 is TGTGCCAGCAGTCCACGGGGTGCCTCTGGGGCCAACGTCCTGACTTTC. This translates into CASSPRGASGANVLTF. The V call is TRBV27, the J call TRBJ2-6; a weak D match, TRBD2 (5 bases). Trimming pared 5 bases from V and 0 bases from J, leaving 11 bases between. CDR1 and CDR2 from the germline V gene are MNHEY and SMNVEV (reference sequence). The CDR3 extends over 16 amino acids.

This clonotype was found many times. The V gene is TRBV12-3 or TRBV12-4, the J gene TRBJ1-1, with D maybe TRBD1 (5 bases). The germline V and J ends were trimmed by 3 bases and 0 bases, with 8 bases remaining between them. The CDR3 is made up of 14 amino acids. The DNA for the CDR3 is TGTGCCAGCAGTTTTCAGGGCATGAACACTGAAGCTTTCTTT. Residues: CASSFQGMNTEAFF.

CDR3 in amino acids: CASSFAGEDTQYF. DNA of the CDR3: TGTGCCAGCAGCTTTGCGGGGGAAGATACGCAGTATTTT. The chain has TRBV7-2 and TRBJ2-3; 7 positions agree with TRBD2. The germline gives CDR1 SGHTA, CDR2 FQGNSA. Losses at the gene ends were 3 bases for V and 5 bases for J; bases not matched to a gene: 2. This CDR3 is built from 13 residues.

This chain's CDR3 is CASSWGQGGNGYTF. The CDR3 region has the DNA TGTGCCAGCAGCTGGGGACAGGGCGGAAATGGCTACACCTTC. V gene TRBV5-5 combines with J gene TRBJ1-2; 9 positions match TRBD1. Per the germline V gene, CDR1 is SGHKS and CDR2 is YYEKEE (reference sequence). Trimming removed 3 bases from V and 6 bases from J; junction bases left unmatched: 6. CDR3 size: 14 residues.